The sample holds one count of the clone carrying this T cell receptor beta chain. These data are taken from a study of blood T cell repertoires in COVID-19. The V gene's germline CDR1 is LGHDT and CDR2 YNNKEL (reference sequence). The CDR3 totals 17 residues. J lost 3 bases, V lost 0 bases, and 9 bases had no gene match. Study processing details: Amplifying reference gene primers gave estimates of nucleated cell counts. TCRdb keeps only in-frame clones here, not all; method: immunoSEQ multiplex PCR. The DNA gave D and trimming, while V, J and clone size come from that table. The data contain 100,000 to 150,000 clones, over 60% of them singletons.

What was sequenced was peripheral blood. This receptor was identified in a human donor in a cohort sampled during active COVID-19. V is TRBV3-1 (or the pseudogene TRBV3-2) and J is TRBJ1-2; TRBD1 aligns across 8 bases. The CDR3 DNA sequence: TGTGCCAGCAGCCAAGATAAGTGGGCAGGGGGCTACTATGGCTACACCTTC. Translated, it gives CASSQDKWAGGYYGYTF.